This TCR beta chain derives from a study of blood T cell repertoires in COVID-19. At the level of the study: T cells, B-cell-depleted T cells, or PBMCs provided the cDNA or gDNA that served as material.

Sequenced by immunoSEQ multiplex PCR; TCRdb stores in-frame clones only, minus some. The data hold 250,000 to 350,000 clones, with about nine tenths observed a single time. Enrollment of patients from Seattle took place during active infection, with longitudinal follow-up. Trimming took off 0 bases at V and 10 bases at J, with 12 bases between the two ends. The CDR3 is 14 residues long. The germline V gene encodes CDR1 LGHDT and CDR2 YNNKEL (reference sequence). The sequence came from a woman under 40 with COVID-19, enrolled during active disease. V gene TRBV3-1 (or the pseudogene TRBV3-2) combines with J gene TRBJ1-4, with D possibly TRBD1 on 5 matching bases. Sequencing input: peripheral blood. The CDR3 nucleotides are TGTGCCAGCAGCCAAGATGGAGGCGGGGGAAAACTGTTTTTT. Its protein product is CASSQDGGGGKLFF.